The clone carrying this T cell receptor (beta chain) occurred many times. Antigen: not known. Time point specified: sample taken at primary tumor resection. Donation came from around 72 patients with untreated early-stage non-small cell lung cancer. This record comes from a study of spatial heterogeneity in lung cancer. Study observations and caveats: The number of expanded tumor alpha and beta chains correlated with mutation number.

From the 5' RACE reads, TCRdb called clonotypes with MiXCR, one entry per CDR3 protein. Of about 20,000 distinct CDR3 sequences in the sample, around 15% are singletons; the top ten hold more than 30%. Between the trimmed V and J ends, which lost 5 bases and 0 bases, there was a span of 8 bases. The CDR3 has 14 amino acids. Germline CDR1 KGHDR, CDR2 SFDVKD. This specimen was lung tumor tissue, taken at surgery. This clonotype originated in a female donor with early-stage non-small cell lung cancer. J is TRBJ2-3 and V is TRBV24-1; D is perhaps TRBD2 (5 bases). The CDR3 DNA sequence: TGTGCCACCAGTGGAGGGAGTAGCACAGATACGCAGTATTTT. As protein: CATSGGSSTDTQYF.